These T cell receptor beta chains were read from a single sample in a study of OX40 agonist ivuxolimab in advanced cancers. Using immunoSEQ multiplex PCR, the repertoire was profiled, and TCRdb retains in-frame clones only, with some absent. The repertoire consists of roughly 96,000 clones, with 84% occurring once and the leading ten covering roughly 5.2%. The starting material was CD4+ or CD8+ T cells sorted from blood, obtained in a trial of the OX40 agonist ivuxolimab. The receptors here all came from an adult with an advanced solid tumor such as melanoma, head and neck, liver or kidney cancer. Each CDR3 is given with its conserved first and last residue. Each record gives: CDR3 protein, CDR3 DNA, D gene, J gene, V gene, clone size. The D gene is left open where the match is weak. Where a row states a size, it is once, few, many or the class of an expanded clone; other rows omit it.

CDR3aa: CASSQNPPNTEAFF; CDR3nt: TGTGCCAGCAGCCAGAACCCACCTAACACTGAAGCTTTCTTT; d_gene: .; j_gene: TRBJ1-1; v_gene: TRBV16; abundance: once
CDR3aa: CASRPRQSGTGELFF; CDR3nt: TGTGCCAGCAGACCCCGACAATCTGGCACCGGGGAGCTGTTTTTT; d_gene: .; j_gene: TRBJ2-2; v_gene: TRBV6-5; abundance: .
CDR3aa: CASSMRQGTNYGYTF; CDR3nt: TGTGCCAGTAGTATGCGACAGGGGACTAACTATGGCTACACCTTC; d_gene: TRBD1; j_gene: TRBJ1-2; v_gene: TRBV19; abundance: .
CDR3aa: CASSLGDRAHEQYF; CDR3nt: TGTGCCAGCAGCTTAGGCGACAGGGCCCACGAGCAGTACTTC; d_gene: TRBD1; j_gene: TRBJ2-7; v_gene: TRBV13; abundance: .
CDR3aa: CASSLTGTGGYTF; CDR3nt: TGTGCCAGCAGCTTGACAGGGACGGGAGGCTACACCTTC; d_gene: .; j_gene: TRBJ1-2; v_gene: TRBV5-6; abundance: .
CDR3aa: CASSLGQGVTDTQYF; CDR3nt: TGTGCCAGCAGCCTGGGACAGGGCGTCACAGATACGCAGTATTTT; d_gene: TRBD1; j_gene: TRBJ2-3; v_gene: TRBV11-2; abundance: .
CDR3aa: CASSRGGQGDGYTF; CDR3nt: TGTGCCAGCAGCCGCGGGGGACAGGGGGATGGCTACACCTTC; d_gene: TRBD1; j_gene: TRBJ1-2; v_gene: TRBV5-6; abundance: .
CDR3aa: CASSTDKRYGYTF; CDR3nt: TGTGCCAGCAGTACGGACAAGCGCTATGGCTACACCTTC; d_gene: .; j_gene: TRBJ1-2; v_gene: TRBV6-1; abundance: .
CDR3aa: CASSMAWDTSYEQYF; CDR3nt: TGTGCCAGTAGTATGGCCTGGGACACCTCCTACGAGCAGTACTTC; d_gene: .; j_gene: TRBJ2-7; v_gene: TRBV19; abundance: many
CDR3aa: CASSADSFLTEAFF; CDR3nt: TGTGCCAGCAGCGCCGACAGTTTTCTCACTGAAGCTTTCTTT; d_gene: .; j_gene: TRBJ1-1; v_gene: TRBV7-2; abundance: .
CDR3aa: CASSPRLAGAIPGDTQYF; CDR3nt: TGTGCCAGCAGCCCCCGACTAGCGGGGGCGATCCCGGGAGATACGCAGTATTTT; d_gene: TRBD2; j_gene: TRBJ2-3; v_gene: TRBV7-9; abundance: .
CDR3aa: CASSPQETGNTEAFF; CDR3nt: TGTGCCAGCTCACCACAAGAGACAGGGAACACTGAAGCTTTCTTT; d_gene: .; j_gene: TRBJ1-1; v_gene: TRBV18; abundance: .
CDR3aa: CASSQEGQGAGGYTF; CDR3nt: TGCGCCAGCAGCCAAGAGGGGCAGGGGGCTGGTGGCTACACCTTC; d_gene: TRBD1; j_gene: TRBJ1-2; v_gene: TRBV4-1; abundance: many
CDR3aa: CSARTGSNTGELFF; CDR3nt: TGCAGCGCCCGGACAGGATCGAACACCGGGGAGCTGTTTTTT; d_gene: TRBD1; j_gene: TRBJ2-2; v_gene: TRBV29-1; abundance: .
CDR3aa: CASSLATGQGGGNTIYF; CDR3nt: TGTGCCAGCAGCTTGGCGACGGGACAGGGGGGCGGAAACACCATATATTTT; d_gene: TRBD1; j_gene: TRBJ1-3; v_gene: TRBV5-4; abundance: .
CDR3aa: CATSTTVNYGYTF; CDR3nt: TGTGCCACCAGCACGACAGTGAACTATGGCTACACCTTC; d_gene: .; j_gene: TRBJ1-2; v_gene: TRBV15; abundance: few
CDR3aa: CASSQWTGQEKNIQYF; CDR3nt: TGCGCCAGCAGCCAATGGACAGGACAGGAGAAAAACATTCAGTACTTC; d_gene: TRBD1; j_gene: TRBJ2-4; v_gene: TRBV4-1; abundance: .
CDR3aa: CASSLERGYEQYF; CDR3nt: TGTGCCAGCAGCTTGGAGAGGGGTTACGAGCAGTACTTC; d_gene: .; j_gene: TRBJ2-7; v_gene: TRBV5-4; abundance: .
CDR3aa: CAISESLRETGGRETQYF; CDR3nt: TGTGCCATCAGTGAGTCCCTTCGAGAGACAGGGGGCAGGGAGACCCAGTACTTC; d_gene: TRBD1; j_gene: TRBJ2-5; v_gene: TRBV10-3; abundance: .
CDR3aa: CAISESITAWDSYEQYF; CDR3nt: TGTGCCATCAGTGAGTCGATCACGGCGTGGGATTCCTACGAGCAGTACTTC; d_gene: .; j_gene: TRBJ2-7; v_gene: TRBV10-3; abundance: .
CDR3aa: CASSEQGWTDTQYF; CDR3nt: TGTGCCAGCAGTGAACAGGGGTGGACAGATACGCAGTATTTT; d_gene: .; j_gene: TRBJ2-3; v_gene: TRBV6-1; abundance: .
CDR3aa: CASKKVKEQFF; CDR3nt: TGTGCCAGCAAAAAGGTGAAGGAGCAGTTCTTC; d_gene: .; j_gene: TRBJ2-1; v_gene: TRBV21-1; abundance: .
CDR3aa: CASSQNPRTSGRGPKYF; CDR3nt: TGTGCCAGCAGCCAAAACCCGAGGACTAGCGGGAGAGGCCCAAAGTACTTC; d_gene: TRBD2; j_gene: TRBJ2-7; v_gene: TRBV7-6; abundance: .